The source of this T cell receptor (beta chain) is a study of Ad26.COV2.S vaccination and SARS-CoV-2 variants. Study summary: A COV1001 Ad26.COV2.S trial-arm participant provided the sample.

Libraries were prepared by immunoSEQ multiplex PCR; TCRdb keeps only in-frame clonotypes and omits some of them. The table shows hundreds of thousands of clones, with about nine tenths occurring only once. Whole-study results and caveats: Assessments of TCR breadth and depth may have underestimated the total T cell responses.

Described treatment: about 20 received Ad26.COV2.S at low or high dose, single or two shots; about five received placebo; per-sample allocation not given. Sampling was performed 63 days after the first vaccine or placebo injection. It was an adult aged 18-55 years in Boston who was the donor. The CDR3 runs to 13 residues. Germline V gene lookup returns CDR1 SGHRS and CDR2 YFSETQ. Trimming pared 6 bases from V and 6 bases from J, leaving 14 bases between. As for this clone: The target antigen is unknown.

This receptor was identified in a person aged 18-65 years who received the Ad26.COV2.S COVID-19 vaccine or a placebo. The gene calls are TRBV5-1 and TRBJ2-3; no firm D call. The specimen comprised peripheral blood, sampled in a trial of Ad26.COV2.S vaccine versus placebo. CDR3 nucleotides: TGCGCCAGCAAGGGTCCCGCATCTGATACGCAGTATTTT. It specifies CASKGPASDTQYF.